This T cell receptor beta chain emerged from a study of blood T cell repertoires in COVID-19 (dated by TCRdb to 2018 to 2021). General notes on the study: Samples from collaborators originated in the United States, Italy and Spain and spanned both the acute and convalescent phases of COVID-19. The prospective study material was composed of cDNA or gDNA derived from T cells, B-cell-depleted T cells, or PBMCs. The dataset comprised deeply sampled blood TCRbeta repertoires from subjects exposed to, actively infected with, or recovered from COVID-19. The repertoires were made available in a free public database intended to serve as a resource for research on the immune response to SARS-CoV-2. Samples came from the ongoing ImmuneRACE study (first 160 participants) plus 1,254 subjects from 6 global collaborators. A de-identified subject ID, COVID-19 status, age in years and sex were almost always included in the sample metadata. Where available, HLA class I and class II types were obtained from metadata supplied by the sample provider rather than from assay-based typing. Broad study findings and their caveats: How much clinical and demographic metadata was included differed by source and by participant, and the metadata was provided uncurated.

V lost 7 bases and J lost 6 bases; the stretch between them is 12 bases long. From its cysteine to its phenylalanine, the CDR3 spans 12 amino acids. The DNA shown is the 36-base CDR3, in frame from base 1. The germline V gene (reference sequence) specifies MNHNY as CDR1 and SVGAGI as CDR2. One collaborating source in Seattle enrolled patients during active infection and followed them longitudinally through the course of disease. Each collaborating institution followed its own protocols to collect whole blood in K2EDTA tubes. Collaborator samples were shipped for TCRbeta analysis as frozen whole blood, isolated PBMCs, or DNA extracted from either sample type. On this clone: Its antigen is not yet known. Base qualities were left out, and no much larger clone turns up one base away.

TCRbeta CDR3 regions were amplified from genomic DNA using the immunoSEQ Assay, a bias-controlled multiplex PCR. Under the source paper's analysis protocol: The number of nucleated cells in each sample was estimated from the amplification of reference gene primers within the assay. To quantify the absolute abundance of each unique TCRbeta CDR3 rearrangement, sequence reads were collapsed and filtered. Productive Simpson clonality was computed per sample as the square root of Simpson's diversity index over productive rearrangements. TCRdb carries this immuneACCESS record with in-frame sequences only. Its versions omit some clonotypes, under half of them owing to an unresolved V gene in the studies checked, with the rest unexplained. That table furnishes V, J and clone size, whereas the DNA furnished D and trimming. This sample has some 150,000 clones in its table, and 65% to 90% of those were observed once. The top ten constitute about 12% of the sample.

The chain employs TRBV6-6 and TRBJ1-2, with TRBD1 as a weak D call on 6 bases. Sequenced input: peripheral blood. The receptor was derived from an older woman with COVID-19, enrolled during active disease. The CDR3 reads CASNIQGDGYTF. DNA sequence: TGTGCCAGCAATATACAGGGTGATGGCTACACCTTC.